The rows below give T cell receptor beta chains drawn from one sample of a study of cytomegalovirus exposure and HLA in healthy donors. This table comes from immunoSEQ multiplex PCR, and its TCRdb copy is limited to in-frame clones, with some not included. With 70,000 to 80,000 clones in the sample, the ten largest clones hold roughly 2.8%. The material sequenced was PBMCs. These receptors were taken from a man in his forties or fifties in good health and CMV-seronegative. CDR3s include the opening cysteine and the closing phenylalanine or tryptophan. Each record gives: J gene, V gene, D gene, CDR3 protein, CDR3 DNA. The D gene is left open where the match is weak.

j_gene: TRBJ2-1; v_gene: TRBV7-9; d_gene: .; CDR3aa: CASSPSTRREQFF; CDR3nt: TGTGCCAGCAGCCCCTCGACTAGACGCGAGCAGTTCTTC
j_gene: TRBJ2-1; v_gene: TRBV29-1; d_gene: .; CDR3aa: CSVGTHNEQFF; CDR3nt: TGCAGCGTTGGGACTCACAATGAGCAGTTCTTC
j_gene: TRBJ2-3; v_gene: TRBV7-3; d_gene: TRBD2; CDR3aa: CASSVSGVADTQYF; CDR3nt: TGTGCCAGCAGCGTTAGCGGGGTAGCAGATACGCAGTATTTT
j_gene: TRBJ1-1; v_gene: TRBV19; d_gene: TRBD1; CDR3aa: CASSTSRQGTGNTEAFF; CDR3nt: TGTGCCAGTAGTACCAGTCGACAGGGGACAGGGAACACTGAAGCTTTCTTT
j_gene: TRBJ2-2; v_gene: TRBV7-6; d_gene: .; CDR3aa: CASSLMPGNTGELFF; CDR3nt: TGTGCCAGCAGCCTGATGCCAGGGAACACCGGGGAGCTGTTTTTT
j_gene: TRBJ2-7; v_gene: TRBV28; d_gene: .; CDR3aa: CASSSYRYEQYF; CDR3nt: TGTGCCAGCAGTTCATACAGGTACGAGCAGTACTTC
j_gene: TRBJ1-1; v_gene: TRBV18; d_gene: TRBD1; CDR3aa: CASSPDATGGRGAFF; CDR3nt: TGTGCCAGCTCACCCGACGCGACAGGGGGCCGTGGGGCTTTCTTT
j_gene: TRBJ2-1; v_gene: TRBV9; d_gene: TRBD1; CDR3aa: CASSVDGTGGYNEQFF; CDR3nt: TGTGCCAGCAGCGTAGACGGGACAGGGGGTTACAATGAGCAGTTCTTC
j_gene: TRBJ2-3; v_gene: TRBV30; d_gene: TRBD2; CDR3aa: CAWRLAGSTDTQYF; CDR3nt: TGTGCCTGGCGGCTAGCGGGGAGCACAGATACGCAGTATTTT
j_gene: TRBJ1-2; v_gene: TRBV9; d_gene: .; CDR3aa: CASARQENYGYTF; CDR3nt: TGTGCCAGCGCCCGACAGGAAAACTATGGCTACACCTTC
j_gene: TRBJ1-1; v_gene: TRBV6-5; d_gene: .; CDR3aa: CASSRGTEAFF; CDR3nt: TGTGCCAGCAGCCGAGGGACTGAAGCTTTCTTT
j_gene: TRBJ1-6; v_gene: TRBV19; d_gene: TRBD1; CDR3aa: CASSTTGTGGGSPLHF; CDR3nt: TGTGCCAGTAGTACTACCGGGACAGGGGGCGGTTCACCCCTCCACTTT
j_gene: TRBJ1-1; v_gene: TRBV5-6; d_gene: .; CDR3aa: CASSFYMNTEAFF; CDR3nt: TGTGCCAGCAGCTTTTATATGAACACTGAAGCTTTCTTT
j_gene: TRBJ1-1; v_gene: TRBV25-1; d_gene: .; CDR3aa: CASSEYNREVTEAFF; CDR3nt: TGTGCCAGCAGTGAATATAATCGTGAGGTTACTGAAGCTTTCTTT
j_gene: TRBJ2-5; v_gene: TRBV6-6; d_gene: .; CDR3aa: CASSPLQGLQETQYF; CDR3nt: TGTGCCAGCAGCCCCCTCCAGGGGCTCCAAGAGACCCAGTACTTC
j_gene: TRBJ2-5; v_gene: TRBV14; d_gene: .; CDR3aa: CASSQVRPTQETQYF; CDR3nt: TGTGCCAGCAGCCAAGTGCGCCCCACCCAAGAGACCCAGTACTTC
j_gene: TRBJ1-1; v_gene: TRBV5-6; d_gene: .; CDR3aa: CASSLDIMNTEAFF; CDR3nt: TGTGCCAGCAGCTTAGACATTATGAACACTGAAGCTTTCTTT
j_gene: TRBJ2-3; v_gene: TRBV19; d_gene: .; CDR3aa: CASSPDGLYTDTQYF; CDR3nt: TGTGCCAGTAGCCCGGACGGACTCTACACAGATACGCAGTATTTT
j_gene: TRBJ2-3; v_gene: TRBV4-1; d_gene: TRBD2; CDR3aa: CASSQGRGGQLVADTQYF; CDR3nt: TGCGCCAGCAGCCAAGGGCGGGGGGGCCAATTGGTGGCAGATACGCAGTATTTT
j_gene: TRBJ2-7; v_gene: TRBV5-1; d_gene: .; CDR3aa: CASSLTGGVYEQYF; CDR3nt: TGCGCCAGCAGCTTGACAGGGGGGGTCTACGAGCAGTACTTC
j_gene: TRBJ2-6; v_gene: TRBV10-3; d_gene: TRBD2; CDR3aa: CAISELEAGVGANVLTF; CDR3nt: TGTGCCATCAGTGAGCTTGAAGCGGGGGTTGGGGCCAACGTCCTGACTTTC
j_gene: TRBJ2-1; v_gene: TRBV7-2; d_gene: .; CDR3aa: CASSKGDSGSYNEQFF; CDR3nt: TGTGCCAGCAGCAAGGGGGATTCGGGCTCCTACAATGAGCAGTTCTTC
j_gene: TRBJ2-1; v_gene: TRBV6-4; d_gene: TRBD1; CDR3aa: CASSDATGVGEQFF; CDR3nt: TGTGCCAGCAGTGACGCGACAGGGGTGGGTGAGCAGTTCTTC
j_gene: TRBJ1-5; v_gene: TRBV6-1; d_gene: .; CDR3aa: CASSGTGSNQPQHF; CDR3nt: TGTGCCAGCAGTGGTACGGGAAGCAATCAGCCCCAGCATTTT
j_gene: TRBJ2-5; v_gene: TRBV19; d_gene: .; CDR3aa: CASSITTGETQYF; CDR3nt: TGTGCCAGTAGTATCACGACTGGGGAGACCCAGTACTTC
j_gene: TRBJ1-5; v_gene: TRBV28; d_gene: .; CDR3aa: CASSGDSGNQPQHF; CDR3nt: TGTGCCAGCAGTGGTGATTCGGGCAATCAGCCCCAGCATTTT
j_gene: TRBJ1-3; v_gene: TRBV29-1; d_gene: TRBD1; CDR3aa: CSVRADRDGNTIYF; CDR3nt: TGCAGCGTTAGAGCGGACAGGGATGGAAACACCATATATTTT
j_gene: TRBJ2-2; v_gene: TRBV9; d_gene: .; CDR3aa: CASSAVGGLYTGELFF; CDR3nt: TGTGCCAGCAGCGCGGTGGGGGGGCTCTATACCGGGGAGCTGTTTTTT
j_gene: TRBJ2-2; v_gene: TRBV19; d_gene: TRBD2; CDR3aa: CASSKLIAGVTGELFF; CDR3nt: TGTGCCAGTAGTAAGCTTATAGCGGGGGTTACCGGGGAGCTGTTTTTT
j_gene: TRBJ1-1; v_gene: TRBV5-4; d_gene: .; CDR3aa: CASSTYRQENSLNTEAFF; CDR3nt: TGTGCCAGCAGCACCTACCGACAGGAAAACTCATTGAACACTGAAGCTTTCTTT
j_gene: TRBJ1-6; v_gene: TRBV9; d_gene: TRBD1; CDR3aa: CASSARQGQGDSPLHF; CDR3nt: TGTGCCAGCAGCGCCCGACAGGGGCAGGGGGATTCACCCCTCCACTTT
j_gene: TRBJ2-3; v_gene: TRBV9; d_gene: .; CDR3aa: CASSVDGRGISTDTQYF; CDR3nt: TGCGCCAGCAGCGTAGACGGAAGGGGGATTAGCACAGATACGCAGTATTTT
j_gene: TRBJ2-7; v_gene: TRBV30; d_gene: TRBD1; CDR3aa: CAWSQDRGYEQYF; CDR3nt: TGTGCCTGGAGTCAAGACAGGGGCTACGAGCAGTACTTC
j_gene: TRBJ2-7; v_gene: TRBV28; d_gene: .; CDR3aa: CASSVVGVLEQYF; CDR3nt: TGTGCCAGCAGCGTGGTAGGGGTATTAGAGCAGTACTTC
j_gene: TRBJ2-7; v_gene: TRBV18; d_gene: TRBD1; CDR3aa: CASSLGTPGQGAYEQYF; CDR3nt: TGTGCCAGCTCACTTGGGACGCCGGGACAGGGGGCGTACGAGCAGTACTTC
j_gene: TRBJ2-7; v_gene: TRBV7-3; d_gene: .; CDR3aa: CASSPGAGKEEQYF; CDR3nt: TGTGCCAGCAGCCCAGGGGCAGGGAAGGAAGAGCAGTACTTC
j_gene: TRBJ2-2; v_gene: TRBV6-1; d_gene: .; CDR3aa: CASSEGRDTGELFF; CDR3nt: TGTGCCAGCAGTGAGGGCAGGGACACCGGGGAGCTGTTTTTT
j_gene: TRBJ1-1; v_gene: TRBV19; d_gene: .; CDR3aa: CASSLGGNTEAFF; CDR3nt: TGTGCCAGTAGCCTGGGAGGGAACACTGAAGCTTTCTTT
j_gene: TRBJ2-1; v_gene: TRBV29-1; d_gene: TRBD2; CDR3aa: CSVEEGLAEHNEQFF; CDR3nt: TGCAGCGTTGAAGAGGGACTAGCGGAGCACAATGAGCAGTTCTTC
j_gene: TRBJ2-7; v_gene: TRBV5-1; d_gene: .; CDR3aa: CASSLRAPPNYEQYF; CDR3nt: TGCGCCAGCAGCTTGAGAGCACCGCCAAACTACGAGCAGTACTTC
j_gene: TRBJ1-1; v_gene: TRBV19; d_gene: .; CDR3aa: CASRAGSLMNTEAFF; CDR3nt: TGTGCCAGTCGGGCGGGCAGCCTCATGAACACTGAAGCTTTCTTT
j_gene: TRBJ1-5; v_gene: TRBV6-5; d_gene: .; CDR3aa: CASNPRGASSQPQHF; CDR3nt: TGTGCCAGCAACCCACGGGGGGCGTCTAGTCAGCCCCAGCATTTT
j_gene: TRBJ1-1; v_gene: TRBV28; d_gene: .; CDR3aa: CASSQARELAYTEAFF; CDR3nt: TGTGCCAGCAGTCAAGCTCGGGAGTTAGCTTACACTGAAGCTTTCTTT
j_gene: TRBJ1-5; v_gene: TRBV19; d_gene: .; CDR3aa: CASSYSLGDQSQHF; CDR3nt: TGTGCCAGTAGCTACTCCTTAGGGGATCAGTCCCAGCATTTT
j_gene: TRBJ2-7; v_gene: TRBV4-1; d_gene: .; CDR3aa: CASSPKNRDSYEQYF; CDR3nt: TGCGCCAGCAGCCCGAAAAACAGGGACTCCTACGAGCAGTACTTC
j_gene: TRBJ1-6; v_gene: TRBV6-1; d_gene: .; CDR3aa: CASSESRGSNSPLHF; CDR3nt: TGTGCCAGCAGTGAATCTCGGGGGAGTAATTCACCCCTCCACTTT
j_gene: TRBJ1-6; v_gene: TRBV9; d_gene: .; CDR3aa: CASSASLPSSPLHF; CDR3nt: TGTGCCAGCAGCGCAAGCCTCCCGAGTTCACCCCTCCACTTT
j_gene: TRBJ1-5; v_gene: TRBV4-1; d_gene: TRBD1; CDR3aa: CASSHPDRGGQPQHF; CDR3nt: TGCGCCAGCAGCCACCCGGACAGGGGAGGGCAGCCCCAGCATTTT
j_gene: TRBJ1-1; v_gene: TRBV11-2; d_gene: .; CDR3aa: CASSLRGMNTEAFF; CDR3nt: TGTGCCAGCAGCTTGAGGGGGATGAACACTGAAGCTTTCTTT
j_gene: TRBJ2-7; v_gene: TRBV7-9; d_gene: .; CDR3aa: CASSVGGYEQYF; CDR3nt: TGTGCCAGCAGCGTCGGCGGCTACGAGCAGTACTTC
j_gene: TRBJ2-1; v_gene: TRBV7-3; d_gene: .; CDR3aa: CASSSTAATYFTGEQFF; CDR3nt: TGTGCCAGCAGCTCTACGGCAGCTACCTACTTCACGGGTGAGCAGTTCTTC
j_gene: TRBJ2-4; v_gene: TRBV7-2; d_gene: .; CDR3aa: CASSSRGLGKNIQYF; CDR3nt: TGTGCCAGCAGCTCCAGGGGTCTGGGCAAAAACATTCAGTACTTC